Shown below are 5 T cell receptor beta chains from a single sample sequenced in a study of Graves' ophthalmopathy and Graves' hyperthyroidism. Scientists amplified the TCR beta CDR3 regions from RNA transcripts. The workflow started with a first-round RT-PCR run with HTBI primers and then moved on to a second-round multiplex PCR. A single record per CDR3 protein comes from TCRdb applying MiXCR to the multiplex PCR reads. The table includes 150,000 or so distinct CDR3 sequences, over 35% detected once. Material: peripheral blood. These receptors came from a woman aged 40 to 55 with Graves' ophthalmopathy.

This clonotype was recorded many times. The chain combines TRBV30 with TRBJ1-1; 8 bases line up with TRBD1. The germline V gene has CDR1 GTSNPN and CDR2 SVGIG (reference sequence). The CDR3 spans 13 residues. Unmatched junction bases numbered 5, after V lost 5 bases and J lost 3 bases. DNA for the CDR3: TGTGCCTGGGACAGGGGTCAATACACTGAAGCTTTCTTT. Encoded protein: CAWDRGQYTEAFF.

This clonotype was seen repeatedly, ten times or more. The DNA for the CDR3 is TGTGCCAGCAGTCCAGGATGGGGGGCGGGGAACACTGAAGCTTTCTTT. This translates into CASSPGWGAGNTEAFF. The V call is TRBV6-2 or TRBV6-3, the J call TRBJ1-1, with D perhaps matching TRBD1 (6 bases). There are 16 residues in the CDR3. The V end was cut by 5 bases, the J end by 1 base, with 17 bases between. Germline CDR1 MNHEY, CDR2 SVGEGT.

The genes are TRBV7-2 and TRBJ2-7; no definite D call. The length of the CDR3 is 14 residues. The V gene lost 5 bases and the J gene lost 1 base, with 12 bases spanning the gap. The germline V gene encodes CDR1 SGHTA and CDR2 FQGNSA. In DNA, the CDR3 is TGTGCCAGCAGCCCAGCGTTGAGTTCCTACGAGCAGTACTTC. Protein: CASSPALSSYEQYF.

The J gene is TRBJ1-5, the V gene TRBV20-1, with D perhaps matching TRBD1 (5 bases). Trimming stripped 5 bases from V and 6 bases from J, with 14 bases between. Germline assignment: CDR1 DFQATT and CDR2 SNEGSKA (reference sequence). This CDR3 spans 13 amino acids. The CDR3 nucleotides read TGCAGTGCTCCCAGACAGAAAGGTCAGCCCCAGCATTTT. It is translated as CSAPRQKGQPQHF.

This clonotype was counted many times. The V gene is TRBV6-2 or TRBV6-3, the J gene TRBJ1-1; the D gene is possibly TRBD1 (5 bases). Looked up from germline, CDR1 is MNHEY and CDR2 is SVGEGT. The V gene lost 4 bases and the J gene lost 1 base, with 10 bases spanning the gap. The CDR3 extends over 14 amino acids. CDR3: CASSFSTENTEAFF. The CDR3 bases are TGTGCCAGCAGTTTCTCGACAGAGAACACTGAAGCTTTCTTT.